The entry below gives a single T cell receptor (beta chain) sequence along with its context. Its matching antigen is unknown. This sample is part of a study of T cell responses to AZD1222 COVID-19 vaccine. General study points: No day 14 peak samples; only post-peak repertoires were characterized. Most donors were white British and more were female, and clonal diversity was possibly underestimated.

Method: immunoSEQ multiplex PCR; TCRdb's copy keeps in-frame clones and lacks some. The sample has about 100,000 clones, roughly nine tenths seen once. CDR3 size: 14 residues. V lost 2 bases to trimming and J lost 6 bases; unmatched junction nucleotides: 4. Germline values: CDR1 KGHSH, CDR2 LQKENI. This specimen was peripheral blood, taken on day 0 of AZD1222 vaccination. The clonotype was recovered from an adult in good health. This chain links TRBV18 with TRBJ2-3; TRBD1 matches at 8 bases. The CDR3, as DNA: TGTGCCAGCTCACCAGGGCAGGGGGCCGATACGCAGTATTTT. Translating it yields CASSPGQGADTQYF.